This T cell receptor (beta chain) was found in a study of CD8 T cells in Susac syndrome. Control patients had untreated stable or active relapsing-remitting multiple sclerosis by revised McDonald criteria. Purification of the CD8+ and CD4+ T cells relied on negative isolation, and TEMRA cells underwent FACS enrichment. RNA, at about 0.45 to 1 ug, was reverse transcribed with random hexamers. The immunoSEQ assay covered 54 Vbeta and 13 Jbeta segments for CDR3. A single record per CDR3 protein comes from TCRdb applying MiXCR to the immunoSEQ multiplex PCR reads. The data show a few hundred thousand distinct CDR3 sequences, nearly 97% seen once. This clonotype was counted once. Unmatched junction bases numbered 3, after V lost 1 base and J lost 9 bases. CDR1 is WSHSY, CDR2 SAAADI, per germline. The CDR3 length is 15 residues.

The V and J genes are TRBV10-2 and TRBJ2-3, with 14 bases aligning to TRBD2. This TCR was sampled from a human donor with multiple sclerosis. Source material: CD4+ T cells from PBMCs. Here the CDR3 DNA reads TGCGCCAGCAGTGAGTTGGGGACTAGCGGGGGCACGCAGTATTTT. Translation gives CASSELGTSGGTQYF.